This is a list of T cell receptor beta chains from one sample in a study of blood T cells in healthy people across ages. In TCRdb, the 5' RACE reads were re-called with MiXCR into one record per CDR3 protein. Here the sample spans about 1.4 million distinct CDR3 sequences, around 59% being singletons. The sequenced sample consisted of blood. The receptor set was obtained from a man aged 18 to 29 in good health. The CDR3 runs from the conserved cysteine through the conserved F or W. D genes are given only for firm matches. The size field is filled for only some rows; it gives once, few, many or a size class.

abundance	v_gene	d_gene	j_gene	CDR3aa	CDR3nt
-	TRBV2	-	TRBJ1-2	CASSRGEAYGYTF	TGTGCCAGCAGTAGGGGAGAGGCCTATGGCTACACCTTC
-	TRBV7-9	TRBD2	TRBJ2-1	CASSFTLPGGGNEQFF	TGTGCCAGCAGCTTCACCCTCCCGGGGGGGGGCAATGAGCAGTTCTTC
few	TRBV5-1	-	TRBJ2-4	CASSLDRGDIQYF	TGCGCCAGCAGCTTGGACCGCGGGGACATTCAGTACTTC
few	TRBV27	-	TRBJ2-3	CASSLFLSGGDTQYF	TGTGCCAGCAGTTTATTTTTGTCGGGCGGAGATACGCAGTATTTT
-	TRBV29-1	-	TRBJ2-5	CSVRRKAFQETQYF	TGCAGCGTGAGGCGAAAGGCCTTCCAAGAGACCCAGTACTTC
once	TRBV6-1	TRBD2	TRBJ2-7	CAGSGGGGLSSYNEQYF	TGTGCCGGCAGTGGCGGGGGGGGCCTAAGCTCCTACAATGAGCAGTACTTC
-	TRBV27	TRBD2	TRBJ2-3	CASSSTSGRYTDTQYF	TGTGCCAGCAGCTCGACTAGCGGGCGGTACACAGATACGCAGTATTTT
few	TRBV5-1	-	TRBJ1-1	CASSLAGRKGEAFF	TGCGCCAGCAGCTTGGCAGGGCGCAAAGGTGAAGCTTTCTTT
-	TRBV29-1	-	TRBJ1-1	CSAARGWGNTEAFF	TGCAGCGCGGCTCGTGGGTGGGGGAACACTGAAGCTTTCTTT
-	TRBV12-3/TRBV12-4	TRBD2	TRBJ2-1	CASSGPGTSGGASYNEQFF	TGTGCCAGCAGTGGCCCCGGGACTAGCGGGGGGGCCTCCTACAATGAGCAGTTCTTC
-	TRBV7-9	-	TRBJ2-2	CASSSSTPGSTTGELFF	TGTGCCAGCAGCTCCTCGACCCCCGGTTCGACCACCGGGGAGCTGTTTTTT
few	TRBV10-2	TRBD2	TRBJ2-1	CASSESRGSGRSSYNEQFF	TGCGCCAGCAGTGAGTCCCGGGGTAGCGGGCGGAGCTCCTACAATGAGCAGTTCTTC
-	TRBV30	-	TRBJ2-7	CAWSAPSGSNTYEQYF	TGTGCCTGGAGTGCCCCTTCAGGTTCTAACACCTACGAGCAGTACTTC
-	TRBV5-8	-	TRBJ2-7	CASSLWGEGYEQYF	TGTGCCAGCAGCTTGTGGGGGGAAGGCTACGAGCAGTACTTC
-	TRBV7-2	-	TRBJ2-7	CASSLTGADTYSYEQYF	TGTGCCAGCAGCTTAACGGGGGCCGACACATATTCCTACGAGCAGTACTTC
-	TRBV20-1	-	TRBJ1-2	CSAIDRTNYGYTF	TGCAGTGCTATTGACAGGACTAACTATGGCTACACCTTC
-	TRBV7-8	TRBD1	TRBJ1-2	CASNSDRRGGYTF	TGTGCCAGTAACTCGGACAGGCGGGGTGGCTACACCTTC
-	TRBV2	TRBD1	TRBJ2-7	CASRFSGQGIYEQYF	TGTGCCAGCAGGTTCTCGGGACAGGGGATCTACGAGCAGTACTTC
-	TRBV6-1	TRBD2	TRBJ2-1	CATRLAGAWNEQFF	TGTGCCACCCGTCTAGCGGGAGCCTGGAATGAGCAGTTCTTC
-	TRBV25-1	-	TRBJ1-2	CASSGSPPDLGYTF	TGTGCCAGCAGTGGTTCCCCCCCAGACTTGGGCTACACCTTC
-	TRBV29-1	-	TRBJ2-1	CSVPSGQLYNEQFF	TGCAGCGTTCCGTCGGGACAACTTTACAATGAGCAGTTCTTC
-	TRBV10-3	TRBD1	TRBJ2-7	CAIRSPDRGYEQYF	TGTGCCATCAGATCCCCTGACAGGGGGTACGAGCAGTACTTC
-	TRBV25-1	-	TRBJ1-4	CSSQGSPYEKLFF	TGTAGTTCGCAGGGCTCCCCATATGAAAAACTGTTTTTT
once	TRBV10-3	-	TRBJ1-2	CAITESPPDGYTF	TGTGCCATCACGGAAAGCCCGCCCGATGGCTACACCTTC
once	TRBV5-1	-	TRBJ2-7	CASSSNTGGEQYF	TGCGCCAGCAGCTCGAATACAGGAGGCGAGCAGTACTTC
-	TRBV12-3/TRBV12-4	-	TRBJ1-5	CASSSRVNQPQHF	TGTGCCAGCAGTTCTAGGGTCAATCAGCCCCAGCATTTT
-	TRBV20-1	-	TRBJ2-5	CSARGAGRYETQYF	TGCAGTGCTAGAGGGGCAGGGCGGTACGAGACCCAGTACTTC
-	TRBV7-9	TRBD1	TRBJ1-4	CASSYPGQPWFF	TGTGCCAGCAGCTACCCGGGACAGCCTTGGTTTTTT
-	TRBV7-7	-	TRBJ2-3	CASSLVGRGDTQYF	TGTGCCAGCAGCTTAGTCGGGAGAGGAGATACGCAGTATTTT
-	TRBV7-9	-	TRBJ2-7	CASSNARGGLSTYEQYF	TGTGCCAGCAGCAACGCCCGAGGGGGTTTGAGTACCTACGAGCAGTACTTC
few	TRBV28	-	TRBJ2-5	CAIRSRGAGETQYF	TGTGCCATCCGTTCCCGCGGTGCGGGGGAGACCCAGTACTTC
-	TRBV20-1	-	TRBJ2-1	CSARIATSYNEQFF	TGCAGTGCTAGGATTGCGACCTCCTACAATGAGCAGTTCTTC
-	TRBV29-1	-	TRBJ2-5	CSGARVGEETQYF	TGCAGCGGTGCCAGGGTGGGAGAAGAGACCCAGTACTTC
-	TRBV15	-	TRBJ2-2	CATSRDSLEQGVTGELFF	TGTGCCACCAGCAGAGATAGTTTGGAACAGGGTGTCACCGGGGAGCTGTTTTTT
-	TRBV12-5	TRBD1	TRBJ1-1	CASGPFPGQGLTEAFF	TGTGCTAGTGGTCCATTTCCGGGACAGGGTCTAACTGAAGCTTTCTTT
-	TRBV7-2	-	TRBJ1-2	CASTIYLGSDGYTF	TGTGCCAGCACCATATACCTAGGGTCGGATGGCTACACCTTC
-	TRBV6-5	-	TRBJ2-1	CASSYSFRSSYNEQFF	TGTGCCAGCAGTTACTCTTTCCGGTCCTCCTACAATGAGCAGTTCTTC
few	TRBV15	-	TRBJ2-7	CATSNRESSYEQYF	TGTGCCACCAGCAACAGGGAGTCTTCCTACGAGCAGTACTTC
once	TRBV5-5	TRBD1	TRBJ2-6	CASSPDWTGAGPGANVLTF	TGTGCCAGCAGTCCTGACTGGACAGGGGCTGGGCCTGGGGCCAACGTCCTGACTTTC
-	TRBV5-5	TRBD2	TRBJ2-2	CASSLDSGGANTGELFF	TGTGCCAGCAGCTTGGATAGCGGGGGCGCGAACACCGGGGAGCTGTTTTTT
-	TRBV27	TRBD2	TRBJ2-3	CASSPRASGAQDTQYF	TGTGCCAGCAGTCCCCGGGCAAGCGGGGCCCAAGATACGCAGTATTTT
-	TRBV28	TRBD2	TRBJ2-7	CASRGTSGGSPVRVYEQYF	TGTGCCAGCAGGGGTACTAGCGGGGGGTCCCCCGTGCGAGTTTACGAGCAGTACTTC
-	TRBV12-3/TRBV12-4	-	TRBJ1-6	CASSLQSSSYNSPLHF	TGTGCCAGCAGTTTACAGTCTAGCTCCTATAATTCACCCCTCCACTTT
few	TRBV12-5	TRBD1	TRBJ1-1	CASGLGQPNTEAFF	TGTGCTAGTGGTCTGGGACAGCCGAACACTGAAGCTTTCTTT
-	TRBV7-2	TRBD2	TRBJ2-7	CASSLTATSGYEQYF	TGTGCCAGCAGCTTAACGGCAACTAGCGGGTACGAGCAGTACTTC
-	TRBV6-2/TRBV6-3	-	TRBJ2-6	CASSYALPTLSGANVLTF	TGTGCCAGCAGTTACGCTCTACCAACACTCTCTGGGGCCAACGTCCTGACTTTC
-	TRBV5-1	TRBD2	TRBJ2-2	CASSSYEGLALTGELFF	TGCGCCAGCAGCTCGTACGAGGGACTAGCGTTGACCGGGGAGCTGTTTTTT
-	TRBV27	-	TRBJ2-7	CASRQTGGRYEQYF	TGTGCCAGCAGACAAACCGGGGGAAGGTACGAGCAGTACTTC
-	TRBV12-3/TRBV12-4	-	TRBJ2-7	CASSKTVSYEQYF	TGTGCCAGCAGTAAGACAGTCTCCTACGAGCAGTACTTC
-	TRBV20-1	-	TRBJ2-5	CSATSGQNQETQYF	TGCAGTGCTACCTCTGGGCAAAACCAAGAGACCCAGTACTTC
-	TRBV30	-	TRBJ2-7	CAWRYRGSYEQYF	TGTGCCTGGAGGTATAGAGGGTCCTACGAGCAGTACTTC
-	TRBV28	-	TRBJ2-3	CASSSSGAPSEYTQYF	TGTGCCAGCAGTTCTTCAGGGGCGCCTAGTGAGTATACGCAGTATTTT
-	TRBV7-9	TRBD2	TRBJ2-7	CASSFLAGLSYEQYF	TGTGCCAGCAGCTTCCTAGCGGGGTTATCCTACGAGCAGTACTTC
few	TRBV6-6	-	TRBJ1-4	CASSYEWDNSSEKLFF	TGTGCCAGCAGTTACGAGTGGGACAATTCTTCCGAAAAACTGTTTTTT
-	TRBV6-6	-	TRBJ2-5	CASSYSHAHEEQYF	TGTGCCAGCAGTTACTCGCATGCCCATGAGGAGCAGTACTTC
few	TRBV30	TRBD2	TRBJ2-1	CAWSLAGVEQFF	TGTGCCTGGAGCCTAGCGGGTGTTGAGCAGTTCTTC
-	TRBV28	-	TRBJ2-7	CASSLHERAYEQYF	TGTGCCAGCAGTTTACATGAGCGGGCCTACGAGCAGTACTTC
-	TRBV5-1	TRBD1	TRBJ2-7	CASSPKIPGGSSSYEQYF	TGCGCCAGCAGCCCAAAGATCCCAGGGGGCTCAAGCTCCTACGAGCAGTACTTC
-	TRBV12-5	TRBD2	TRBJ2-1	CASGRPPGLAVNEQFF	TGTGCTAGTGGTCGACCTCCGGGACTAGCGGTCAATGAGCAGTTCTTC
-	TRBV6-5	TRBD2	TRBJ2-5	CARSYGTSGKETQYF	TGTGCCAGAAGTTACGGCACTAGCGGTAAAGAGACCCAGTACTTC